Following are 17 T cell receptor beta chains from one sample sequenced in a study of cytomegalovirus exposure and HLA in healthy donors. It was with 60 Vbeta and 13 Jbeta primers that the PCR ran. Libraries were prepared by immunoSEQ multiplex PCR; TCRdb keeps only in-frame clonotypes and omits some of them. The repertoire holds fewer than 150,000 clones, with 60% to 80% as singletons. The sequenced material came from PBMCs. These receptors were collected from a male donor in good health and CMV-seronegative.

The CDR3 region is CASSLRQGLSQPQHF. The DNA of the CDR3 is TGTGCCAGCAGCTTAAGACAGGGGTTAAGTCAGCCCCAGCATTTT. The chain uses TRBV7-8 and TRBJ1-5, with 8 nucleotides matching TRBD1. Germline CDR1 SGHVS, CDR2 FQNEAQ. Trimming at V came to 2 bases and at J to 6 bases, leaving 6 bases not matched to a gene. This CDR3 is built from 15 residues.

The chain joins TRBV7-9 to TRBJ1-2; 9 bases align to TRBD1. CDR3 length: 15 amino acids. J lost 1 base, V lost 5 bases, and 5 bases had no gene match. Germline loops: CDR1 SEHNR, CDR2 FQNEAQ (reference sequence). CDR3 in amino acids: CASSGTGNGNYGYTF. In DNA, the CDR3 is TGTGCCAGCAGCGGGACAGGGAATGGTAACTATGGCTACACCTTC.

In nucleotides, the CDR3 is TGTGCCAGCAGCCGAGGCGGCGTAACAAAACCTAACTATGGCTACACCTTC. This encodes CASSRGGVTKPNYGYTF. V usage is TRBV5-4 and J usage is TRBJ1-2; unclear D gene. V was pared by 4 bases and J by 0 bases, with 19 bases between. Germline CDR1 is SGHNT and CDR2 is YYREEE (reference sequence). This CDR3 has 17 residues. The whole variable domain, filled in from reference TRBV5-4 and TRBJ1-2, reads ETGVTQSPTHLIKTRGQQVTLRCSSQSGHNTVSWYQQALGQGPQFIFQYYREEENGRGNFPPRFSGLQFPNYSSELNVNALELDDSALYLCASSRGGVTKPNYGYTFGSGTRLTVV.

The J gene is TRBJ2-7, the V gene TRBV28; no reliable D call. V lost 2 bases, J lost 9 bases, and 17 bases lay in between. Germline V lookup: CDR1 MDHEN, CDR2 SYDVKM. The CDR3 extends over 14 amino acids. The CDR3 spells CASSLAGWADAQYF. The CDR3 DNA follows: TGTGCCAGCAGTTTAGCCGGCTGGGCTGATGCGCAGTACTTC.

This clone was recorded a few times. The chain is built from TRBV7-8 and TRBJ2-3; D is unclear. The CDR3 sequence is 12 residues long. CDR1 is SGHVS and CDR2 is FQNEAQ in the germline V gene. The germline V and J ends were trimmed by 1 base and 4 bases, with 3 bases remaining between them. The DNA of the CDR3 is TGTGCCAGCAGCTTAGTCGCAGATACGCAGTATTTT. This codes for CASSLVADTQYF.

The chain is built from TRBV5-1 and TRBJ2-7; tentatively, D is TRBD1 (5 bases). Looked up from germline, CDR1 is SGHRS and CDR2 is YFSETQ. The V and J ends lost 6 bases and 2 bases respectively, with 15 bases between them. This CDR3 has 14 amino acids. CDR3 region: CASNGQGSPYEQYF. Written as DNA, the CDR3 is TGCGCCAGCAATGGGCAGGGTTCGCCCTACGAGCAGTACTTC.

V gene TRBV11-2 combines with J gene TRBJ2-3, with TRBD2 matching 9 bases. Germline loops: CDR1 SGHAT, CDR2 FQNNGV. This CDR3 is 16 amino acids long. V dropped 5 bases and J dropped 5; count of bases not matched to a gene: 11. The CDR3 coding sequence is TGTGCCAGCAGCCGGGTCGCGGGGGGGATGGAAGATACGCAGTATTTT. This translates into CASSRVAGGMEDTQYF.

The count of this clone is one. The chain combines TRBV4-3 with TRBJ2-3; 7 bases are a match to TRBD1. V shed 0 bases and J 8 bases; nucleotides not matched to a gene: 11. Germline V lookup: CDR1 LGHNA, CDR2 YSLEER. The length of the CDR3 is 16 residues. CDR3 nucleotide sequence: TGCGCCAGCAGCCAAGACCCGGGCAGGGGGTTAGGTACGCAGTATTTT. This sequence encodes CASSQDPGRGLGTQYF.

The rearrangement uses TRBV5-1 and TRBJ2-5, with TRBD2 as a possible D gene (6 bases). CDR1 is SGHRS and CDR2 is YFSETQ in the germline V gene. The CDR3 covers 14 residues. V was trimmed by 7 bases and J by 5 bases, leaving 18 bases between them. Here the CDR3 DNA reads TGCGCCAGCGCCACCCGGGGTGGGAGGGAGACCCAGTACTTC. It translates to CASATRGGRETQYF.

The chain is built from TRBV9 and TRBJ2-5; 9 nucleotides align to TRBD1. CDR1 and CDR2 (germline): SGDLS, YYNGEE. V lost 0 bases to trimming and J lost 5 bases; unmatched junction nucleotides: 8. This CDR3 comprises 16 residues. CDR3 amino acids: CASSVGWGTGKETQYF. The CDR3 DNA reads as TGTGCCAGCAGCGTAGGGTGGGGGACAGGGAAGGAGACCCAGTACTTC.

This clone was observed a handful of times. V is TRBV7-9 and J is TRBJ2-6; D perhaps matches TRBD2 (6 bases). V lost 4 bases and J 3 bases, leaving 16 bases between the germline ends. Germline values: CDR1 SEHNR, CDR2 FQNEAQ (reference sequence). This CDR3 region has 17 residues. The CDR3 DNA is TGTGCCAGCAGCTCGGGACGGGGGATACTTGGGGCCAACGTCCTGACTTTC. Residues: CASSSGRGILGANVLTF.

The chain is built from TRBV19 and TRBJ1-4; the D is unclear. The V gene's germline CDR1 is LNHDA and CDR2 SQIVND (reference sequence). The CDR3 runs 16 residues. Trimming took 7 bases from V and 3 from J, leaving 18 bases between them. CDR3 sequence (DNA): TGTGCCAGTACCGCTCGGCTCCCCGGGGCTAATGAAAAACTGTTTTTT. Translating gives CASTARLPGANEKLFF.

The J gene is TRBJ1-1, the V gene TRBV7-9; D not resolved. The CDR3 loop spans 13 amino acids. Germline CDR1 is SEHNR and CDR2 is FQNEAQ (reference sequence). Trimming cost V 5 bases and J 1 base, with 8 bases left between them. The CDR3 spells CASSVRANTEAFF. CDR3 coding DNA: TGTGCCAGCAGCGTGCGGGCGAACACTGAAGCTTTCTTT.

Note on this clone: Within the sample, other DNA sequences also encode this same CDR3. The chain has TRBV10-3 and TRBJ2-1, with 7 nucleotides matching TRBD1. Trimming took 5 bases from V and 6 from J; bases not matched to a gene: 1. The germline V gene has CDR1 ENHRY and CDR2 SYGVKD. CDR3 length: 12 amino acids. The CDR3 DNA follows: TGTGCCATCAGTTCAGGGGGCAATGAGCAGTTCTTC. Translated, it gives CAISSGGNEQFF.

The gene calls are TRBV10-3 and TRBJ1-1; 7 positions match TRBD1. Germline values: CDR1 ENHRY, CDR2 SYGVKD. Losses at the gene ends were 8 bases for V and 3 bases for J; bases not matched to a gene: 3. This CDR3 has 12 residues. The CDR3 DNA reads as TGTGCCATCTCCACAGGGGACACTGAAGCTTTCTTT. The encoded protein is CAISTGDTEAFF.

This chain links TRBV7-2 with TRBJ1-4, with no clear D. This CDR3 is built from 19 residues. The V gene's germline CDR1 is SGHTA and CDR2 FQGNSA. With 1 base removed from V and 0 bases from J, the gap between germline ends came to 18 bases. The DNA for the CDR3 is TGTGCCAGCAGCTTAGAGGCGGGCAGCAATCATGCAACTAATGAAAAACTGTTTTTT. Protein sequence: CASSLEAGSNHATNEKLFF.

This clone came up a few times. The V call is TRBV7-2, the J call TRBJ2-7; 9 nucleotides align to TRBD1. There are 15 residues in the CDR3. The V gene's germline CDR1 is SGHTA and CDR2 FQGNSA. V trimming: 5 bases; J trimming: 5 bases; junction bases outside the gene matches: 10. Here the CDR3 reads CASSPPGTGTNEQYF. In nucleotides, the CDR3 is TGTGCCAGCAGCCCCCCAGGGACAGGGACTAACGAGCAGTACTTC.